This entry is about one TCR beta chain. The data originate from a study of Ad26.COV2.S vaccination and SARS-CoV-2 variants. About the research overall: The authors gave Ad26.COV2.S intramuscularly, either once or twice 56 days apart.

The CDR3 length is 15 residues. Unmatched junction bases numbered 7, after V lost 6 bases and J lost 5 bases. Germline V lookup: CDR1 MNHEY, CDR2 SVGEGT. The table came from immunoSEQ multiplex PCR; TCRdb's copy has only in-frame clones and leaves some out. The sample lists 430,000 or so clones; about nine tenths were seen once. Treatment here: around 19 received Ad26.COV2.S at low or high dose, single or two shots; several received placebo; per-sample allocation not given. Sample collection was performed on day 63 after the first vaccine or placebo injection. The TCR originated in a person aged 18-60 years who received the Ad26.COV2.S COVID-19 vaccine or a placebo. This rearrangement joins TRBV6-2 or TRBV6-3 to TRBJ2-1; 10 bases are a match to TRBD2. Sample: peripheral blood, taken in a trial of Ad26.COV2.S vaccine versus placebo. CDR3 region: CASSHRLAGDNEQFF. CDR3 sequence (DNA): TGTGCCAGCAGCCACCGGCTAGCGGGAGACAATGAGCAGTTCTTC.